This TCR beta chain was retrieved from a study of T cell repertoires in cytomegalovirus infection (dated by TCRdb to the late 2010s). Concerning the study at large: Because public TCR beta signatures pointed to carriage of CMV infection together with the matching HLA type, the HLA type of each donor mattered for the analysis.

This clonotype was counted between two and nine times. Its antigen is not yet known. No base-level quality is on record; no much larger clone is a single base apart. Study-level results and caveats: In the ex vivo response, HLA-C-restricted CMV-specific TCR beta clonotypes were dominant, and in two of eight donors the single most frequent clonotype came from this HLA-C-restricted group. Cumulative frequency of public TCR beta family members discriminated carriers of CMV infection plus the relevant HLA type in this cohort and an independent approximately 370-donor cohort.

V is trimmed back by 8 bases and J by 1 base, and the junction contains 7 bases that no gene match accounts for. The CDR3 starts with the cysteine, ends with the phenylalanine, and has 14 residues. The entry retains the CDR3 DNA only, 42 bases that are in frame from base 1. Sequences DFQATT (CDR1) and SNEGSKA (CDR2) are obtained from the germline V gene (reference sequence). Sequencing instrument: Illumina HiSeq 1500. TCRdb reprocessing: public reads trimmed at Q25 with fastp, clones called with MiXCR, in-frame beta chains kept. Here each entry gathers all rows of one CDR3 protein and keeps the most common genes and DNA. The sample table lists about 740,000 distinct CDR3 sequences, less than 40% of them with a count of one. The ten largest clones take up about 2.8% of the sample.

The clonotype comes from a human donor in good health (CMV status not recorded). Some clones in this sample may be carry-over from other donors' samples. Recombination linked TRBV20-1 to TRBJ2-1; 8 middle bases align to TRBD1. The sequencing sample was made of PBMCs. The CDR3 region: CSLADRGSYNEQFF. The DNA sequence is as follows: TGCAGTCTAGCAGACAGGGGATCCTACAATGAGCAGTTCTTC.